This note documents a single T cell receptor (beta chain) sequence. Its antigen remains unidentified. V lost 6 bases, J lost 4 bases, and 13 bases lay in between. The CDR3 has 14 amino acids. Germline CDR1 MNHEY, CDR2 SVGAGI. Assay: immunoSEQ multiplex PCR; the TCRdb copy retains only in-frame clones and omits some. This sample has roughly 380,000 clones, with approximately 88% found just once. This specimen belongs to a study of Ad26.COV2.S vaccination and SARS-CoV-2 variants. Findings of the study overall: The TCR-based breadth and depth measures might underestimate overall T cell responses. Participants given vaccine showed non-spike TCR breadth similar to that of placebo recipients. Placebo recipients showed lower spike-specific TCR breadth than vaccinees.

Treatment indicated: over 15 received Ad26.COV2.S at low or high dose, single or two shots; 5 received placebo; per-sample allocation not given. Samples were taken on day 63 after the first vaccine or placebo injection. This TCR was recovered from a person between 18 and 65 years old who received the Ad26.COV2.S COVID-19 vaccine or a placebo. Here the sequenced sample was peripheral blood, taken in a trial of Ad26.COV2.S vaccine versus placebo. J is TRBJ1-3 and V is TRBV6-5; perhaps TRBD1 as D (5 bases). CDR3 DNA: TGTGCCAGCAGGGGAGGGGCGGCGGGAAACACCATATATTTT. This gives the protein CASRGGAAGNTIYF.